What follows are 28 T cell receptor beta chains derived from one specimen sequenced in a study of T cells in Graves' hyperthyroidism and ophthalmopathy. The CDR3 regions of TCR beta were amplified from RNA transcripts. An initial round of RT-PCR targeting the TCR CDR3 relied on the HTBI primer set. TCRdb re-called the multiplex PCR reads through MiXCR, storing one row per CDR3 protein. The repertoire holds roughly 740,000 distinct CDR3 sequences, with roughly 15% as singletons. Specimen: blood. These receptor sequences come from a man between 18 and 29 years old with Graves' hyperthyroidism.

This clonotype came up a few times. The chain is built from TRBV20-1 and TRBJ1-6, with a weak D call TRBD1 (6 bases). The CDR3 is 12 residues long. Germline values: CDR1 DFQATT, CDR2 SNEGSKA (reference sequence). V was clipped by 3 bases and J by 7 bases, with 7 bases between them. The CDR3: CSARRGNSPLHF. CDR3 sequence (DNA): TGCAGTGCTAGGAGGGGGAATTCACCCCTCCACTTT.

The chain employs TRBV29-1 and TRBJ1-5; D remains ambiguous. Germline loops: CDR1 SQVTM, CDR2 ANQGSEA. Trimming left V 4 bases short and J 2 bases short, with 6 bases between. CDR3 length equals 12 residues. CDR3: CSVAARNQPQHF. In DNA form, the CDR3 reads TGCAGCGTTGCGGCACGCAATCAGCCCCAGCATTTT.

This clonotype has at least ten counts. The chain combines TRBV6-1 with TRBJ1-1; D possibly corresponds to TRBD1 (6 bases). The ends were cut back, 8 bases at V and 1 base at J, with 14 bases in the middle. The CDR3 is 14 residues long. Germline CDR1 MNHNS, CDR2 SASEGT. CDR3 sequence reads: CASVRRTENTEAFF. CDR3 nucleotide sequence: TGTGCCAGCGTCAGGAGGACAGAGAACACTGAAGCTTTCTTT.

The V gene is TRBV28, the J gene TRBJ2-5; D uncertain. V dropped 7 bases and J dropped 0 bases, with 9 bases sitting between them. CDR1 and CDR2 from the germline V gene are MDHEN and SYDVKM. CDR3 length equals 13 residues. CDR3 amino acids: CASISQYQETQYF. CDR3 in DNA: TGTGCCAGCATTTCACAGTACCAAGAGACCCAGTACTTC.

This clonotype was counted many times. The CDR3: CASSIGTGTGYEQYF. CDR3 in DNA: TGTGCCAGCAGTATAGGGACAGGGACGGGCTACGAGCAGTACTTC. The chain links TRBV6-1 to TRBJ2-7; 9 bases line up with TRBD1. Trimming at V came to 5 bases and at J to 3 bases, leaving 8 bases not matched to a gene. The germline V gene encodes CDR1 MNHNS and CDR2 SASEGT. CDR3 length: 15 amino acids.

In regard to this clonotype: An end of the junction differs from the germline gene, which may be a read error. The chain employs TRBV30 and TRBJ2-5, with 11 positions matching TRBD1. The CDR3 covers 12 residues. The germline CDR1 and CDR2 sequences are GTSNPN and SVGIG (reference sequence). In DNA, the CDR3 is TGTGCCTGGAAGGGTCCGGGACAGGGGGTCCACTTC. Translating gives CAWKGPGQGVHF.

The CDR3 DNA sequence: TGTGCCAGCAGGGCCCCGGGACAGGGTCTCCAAGAGCAGTACTTC. Protein product: CASRAPGQGLQEQYF. V usage is TRBV28 and J usage is TRBJ2-7; 9 nucleotides agree with TRBD1. Germline trimming cut 6 bases from V and 7 bases from J; bases unmatched to any gene: 13. The V gene's germline CDR1 is MDHEN and CDR2 SYDVKM. This CDR3 has 15 amino acids.

The chain has TRBV11-2 and TRBJ2-7; D may be TRBD1 or TRBD2 (6 bases each). Trimming took off 1 base at V and 6 bases at J, with 13 bases between the two ends. The V gene's germline CDR1 is SGHAT and CDR2 FQNNGV. The CDR3 sequence is 14 residues long. DNA of the CDR3: TGTGCCAGCAGCTTAGGCGGATGGGGGGCCGAGCAGTACTTC. It codes for CASSLGGWGAEQYF. Full variable domain (remainder filled in from reference TRBV11-2 and TRBJ2-7): EAGVAQSPRYKIIEKRQSVAFWCNPISGHATLYWYQQILGQGPKLLIQFQNNGVVDDSQLPKDRFSAERLKGVDSTLKIQPAKLEDSAVYLCASSLGGWGAEQYFGPGTRLTVT.

The chain links TRBV7-2 to TRBJ2-1; 16 bases match TRBD2. Germline CDR1 SGHTA, CDR2 FQGNSA. This CDR3 has 17 amino acids. With 5 bases clipped from V and 8 bases from J, the junction kept 9 bases outside the gene matches. The CDR3 protein is CASSPSGTSGRADEQFF. In DNA, the CDR3 is TGTGCCAGCAGCCCCTCCGGGACTAGCGGGAGGGCCGATGAGCAGTTCTTC.

This clonotype came up a few times. This sequence joins TRBV19 and TRBJ2-7, with 10 bases lining up with TRBD1. The CDR3 covers 15 residues. V was clipped by 3 bases and J by 2 bases; unmatched bases: 4. Per germline, CDR1 LNHDA and CDR2 SQIVND (reference sequence). In DNA, the CDR3 is TGTGCCAGTAGTATCGCGACAGGGGGCGCCTACGAGCAGTACTTC. Its translation is CASSIATGGAYEQYF.

This rearrangement joins TRBV30 to TRBJ2-3; the D is unclear. In germline, CDR1 is GTSNPN, CDR2 SVGIG (reference sequence). V lost 2 bases, J lost 6 bases, and 9 bases lay in between. This CDR3 is built from 12 residues. CDR3 DNA: TGTGCCTGGAGTCTAGTTGGCGATACGCAGTATTTT. This gives the protein CAWSLVGDTQYF.

V usage is TRBV27 and J usage is TRBJ1-4; TRBD1 agrees at 10 bases. Germline values: CDR1 MNHEY, CDR2 SMNVEV (reference sequence). There are 16 residues in the CDR3. The J segment lost 8 bases and the V segment lost 3 bases, leaving 9 bases of the junction unmatched. CDR3: CASSFAFGTGAEKLFF. DNA for the CDR3: TGTGCCAGCAGTTTTGCGTTCGGGACAGGGGCCGAAAAACTGTTTTTT.

This clonotype has ten or more counts. V usage is TRBV11-2 and J usage is TRBJ2-1; TRBD2 matches 14 bases. This CDR3 spans 16 amino acids. V shed 6 bases and J 7 bases; nucleotides not matched to a gene: 8. CDR1 and CDR2 from the germline V gene are SGHAT and FQNNGV. The DNA for the CDR3 is TGTGCCAGCAGTTCACCTGGGACTAGCGGGAGAAATGAGCAGTTCTTC. Protein product: CASSSPGTSGRNEQFF.

This clonotype was seen a handful of times. V is TRBV20-1 and J is TRBJ2-7; D unclear. Looked up from germline, CDR1 is DFQATT and CDR2 is SNEGSKA (reference sequence). The CDR3 extends over 11 amino acids. V lost 6 bases and J 9 bases, leaving 15 bases between the germline ends. CDR3 DNA: TGCAGTGCCCGGACCGACCAGCGGCAGTACTTC. It translates to CSARTDQRQYF.

There are many counts of this clonotype. The chain joins TRBV2 to TRBJ2-1; 7 nucleotides align to TRBD1. This CDR3 comprises 15 residues. Germline V gives CDR1 SNHLY, CDR2 FYNNEI. After removal of 6 bases from V and 2 bases from J, the junction contained 7 bases not matched to a gene. In DNA form, the CDR3 reads TGTGCCAGCAGAGATCCAGGGGGAACCTACAATGAGCAGTTCTTC. It specifies CASRDPGGTYNEQFF.

Many counts were recorded for this clonotype. The V and J genes are TRBV2 and TRBJ2-5; 7 nucleotides match TRBD1. Germline V gives CDR1 SNHLY, CDR2 FYNNEI. Trimming removed 11 bases from V and 4 bases from J; junction bases left unmatched: 7. The CDR3 extends over 12 amino acids. The chain's CDR3 is CAGGQAGETQYF. Here the CDR3 DNA reads TGTGCCGGAGGACAGGCTGGAGAGACCCAGTACTTC.

On this clonotype itself: One base away lies a much larger clone, so this may be a sequencing read error. V is TRBV18 and J is TRBJ2-7; 13 nucleotides align to TRBD2. V trimming: 4 bases; J trimming: 5 bases; junction bases outside the gene matches: 8. Germline V gives CDR1 KGHSH, CDR2 LQKENI. The CDR3 runs to 16 residues. The DNA of the CDR3 is TGTGCCAGCTCACAGACTAGCGGGAGGCCAAGGGACGAGCAGTACTTC. This codes for CASSQTSGRPRDEQYF.

This chain uses TRBV7-9 with TRBJ2-3; tentative D call: TRBD1 (5 bases). V lost 2 bases, J lost 7 bases, and 10 bases lay in between. The CDR3 totals 13 residues. Germline V CDR1 and CDR2: SEHNR, FQNEAQ (reference sequence). In nucleotides, the CDR3 is TGTGCCAGCAGCTTACCCCAGGGCCATACGCAGTATTTT. It yields the protein CASSLPQGHTQYF.

This clonotype was detected ten times or more. The chain couples TRBV27 to TRBJ2-1, with 9 bases lining up with TRBD2. With V trimmed by 10 bases and J by 6 bases, 10 bases remained unmatched. Germline CDR1 is MNHEY and CDR2 is SMNVEV (reference sequence). The CDR3 covers 14 residues. CDR3: CATGGPSGANEQFF. The CDR3, as DNA: TGTGCCACCGGGGGCCCTAGCGGGGCCAATGAGCAGTTCTTC.

This clonotype showed up many times. The chain is built from TRBV7-2 and TRBJ2-5, with D hard to call. The germline gives CDR1 SGHTA, CDR2 FQGNSA. This CDR3 spans 12 amino acids. V was trimmed by 5 bases and J by 5 bases, leaving 9 bases between them. The CDR3 sequence is CASSRFRETQYF. In nucleotides, the CDR3 is TGTGCCAGCAGCCGATTCCGGGAGACCCAGTACTTC.

DNA for the CDR3: TGTGCCAGCAGCTTATTTGTCCATCTCACCTACAATGAGCAGTTCTTC. It specifies CASSLFVHLTYNEQFF. J is TRBJ2-1 and V is TRBV13; D is uncertain. The CDR3 is 16 amino acids. Trimming shortened V by 2 bases and J by 2 bases, and 13 bases separated the two germline ends. The germline V gene encodes CDR1 PRHDT and CDR2 FYEKMQ (reference sequence).

This chain uses TRBV15 with TRBJ1-4; D unresolved. Looked up from germline, CDR1 is LNHNV and CDR2 is YYDKDF (reference sequence). V was shortened by 1 base and J by 4 bases, with 7 bases between the two germline ends. The length of the CDR3 is 14 residues. CDR3 coding DNA: TGTGCCACCAGCAGAGGAAGGAATAATGAAAAACTGTTTTTT. Protein: CATSRGRNNEKLFF.

The V gene is TRBV6-2 or TRBV6-3, the J gene TRBJ2-3; TRBD1 matches at 10 bases. CDR1 and CDR2 from the germline V gene are MNHEY and SVGEGT. V shed 3 bases, J shed 3 bases, and the junction held 3 bases outside the gene matches. This CDR3 spans 15 amino acids. The CDR3 DNA reads as TGTGCCAGCAGTTATGGGACAGGGGTGACAGATACGCAGTATTTT. Residues: CASSYGTGVTDTQYF.

This sequence joins TRBV6-2 or TRBV6-3 and TRBJ2-2, with D unclear. V lost 4 bases, J lost 0 bases, and 6 bases lay in between. The CDR3 has 14 amino acids. CDR1 is MNHEY, CDR2 SVGEGT, per germline. CDR3 protein: CASSFFANTGELFF. The CDR3 nucleotides read TGTGCCAGCAGTTTCTTCGCGAACACCGGGGAGCTGTTTTTT.

There are many counts of this clonotype. This sequence joins TRBV2 and TRBJ2-2; the match to TRBD2 covers 13 bases. V lost 10 bases and J lost 2; bases outside the gene matches: 7. This CDR3 has 16 residues. The V gene's germline CDR1 is SNHLY and CDR2 FYNNEI. CDR3 in DNA: TGTGCCACCCGCCCGGGACTAGCGGGAAACACCGGGGAGCTGTTTTTT. Translated, it gives CATRPGLAGNTGELFF.

This chain joins TRBV4-2 and TRBJ2-7, with TRBD2 identical over 8 bases. J was trimmed by 1 base and V by 0 bases; bases with no gene match: 2. Germline V gene sequence: CDR1 LGHNA, CDR2 YNFKEQ. The length of the CDR3 is 15 residues. The CDR3 spells CASSQDQRESYEQYF. As DNA, the CDR3 is TGTGCCAGCAGCCAAGATCAGCGGGAGTCCTACGAGCAGTACTTC.

This clonotype has at least ten counts. The chain uses TRBV24-1 and TRBJ1-4; 8 bases are shared with TRBD1. The CDR3 loop spans 15 amino acids. The germline V gene has CDR1 KGHDR and CDR2 SFDVKD. Trimming took 4 bases from V and 4 from J; bases not matched to a gene: 4. CDR3 amino acids: CATSDPGQGNEKLFF. Here the CDR3 DNA reads TGTGCCACCAGTGACCCTGGACAGGGTAATGAAAAACTGTTTTTT.

This clonotype appeared many times. This chain's CDR3 is CASSLGGQGTNYGYTF. The CDR3 DNA reads TGTGCCAGCAGTTTAGGGGGACAGGGGACTAACTATGGCTACACCTTC. V and J are TRBV28 and TRBJ1-2; 10 positions agree with TRBD1. V shed 2 bases and J 0 bases; nucleotides not matched to a gene: 3. Germline V gives CDR1 MDHEN, CDR2 SYDVKM. The CDR3 runs to 16 residues.